This TCR beta chain stems from a study of vaccination effects on CD4 cells after COVID-19. Study information: All study participants received two doses of BNT162b2 or mRNA-1273 vaccine. Points from the study as a whole: The study found that only 1 of 255 vaccine-induced clones from healthy vaccinees cross-reacted with common cold coronaviruses. Early post-infection timepoints were missing from the study, which also had few convalescent patients.

The data were produced by immunoSEQ multiplex PCR, yet TCRdb's version contains in-frame clones alone and is incomplete. The sample holds about 28,000 clones; 75% to 85% are singletons and the top ten take around 30%. Antigen-specific CD4+ T cells expanded by the ViraFEST assay with viral peptide pools were then sequenced. Isolating CD4+ T cells followed more than eight days of culture. Nucleocapsid antibodies were negative in the vaccine recipients, who had never had SARS-CoV-2 infection. As concerns this clone: Its cognate antigen is unknown.

V was clipped by 6 bases and J by 0 bases; unmatched bases: 3. This CDR3 comprises 14 residues. The germline V gene encodes CDR1 GTSNPN and CDR2 SVGIG (reference sequence). V gene TRBV30 combines with J gene TRBJ2-3; 10 nucleotides line up with TRBD2. Source: CD4+ T cells from PBMCs cultured with SARS-CoV-2 spike peptides, taken before COVID-19 vaccination. The sequence derives from a human donor who received a COVID-19 vaccine. The chain's CDR3 is CACSTSGSTDTQYF. The CDR3 bases are TGTGCCTGTTCGACTAGCGGGAGCACAGATACGCAGTATTTT.